This TCR beta chain was observed in a study of neoadjuvant nivolumab and ipilimumab in lung cancer. Study-wide results and caveats: From pretherapy to surgery, tumor richness and clonality rose with dual therapy.

TCRdb's copy holds only in-frame clones and misses some; the assay was immunoSEQ multiplex PCR. Among fewer than 35,000 clones listed, around 80% were seen once. Comments on this clone: Antigen specificity is unknown.

The V and J ends lost 0 bases and 4 bases respectively, with 13 bases between them. Germline CDR1 SGDLS, CDR2 YYNGEE. CDR3 length equals 15 residues. Sequencing was performed on peripheral blood, taken before neoadjuvant nivolumab, alone or with ipilimumab. The receptor comes from an adult with non-small cell lung cancer. V gene TRBV9 combines with J gene TRBJ2-5; tentatively, D is TRBD1 or TRBD2 (6 bases each). The CDR3 is CASSVDRGAAETQYF. In DNA, the CDR3 is TGTGCCAGCAGCGTAGATAGGGGGGCCGCAGAGACCCAGTACTTC.